The 11 T cell receptor beta chains listed next were all sequenced from one sample in a study of T cells after yellow fever vaccination. TCRdb re-called the 5' RACE reads with MiXCR, one entry per CDR3 protein. The sample holds about 50,000 distinct CDR3 sequences, 7.4% seen once. The sample here was CD8+ T cells sorted from PBMCs, taken roughly 15 days after the first yellow fever vaccination. Every receptor here comes from a man aged 18 to 29 who received the YFV17D yellow fever vaccine.

This clonotype occurred many times. This chain uses TRBV5-1 with TRBJ2-3; D gene ambiguous. Trimming pared 3 bases from V and 6 bases from J, leaving 20 bases between. Germline-derived CDR1 and CDR2 are SGHRS and YFSETQ. This CDR3 has 16 amino acids. CDR3 amino acids: CASSSRRADPADTQYF. CDR3 DNA: TGCGCCAGCAGCTCGAGACGCGCGGATCCGGCGGATACGCAGTATTTT.

This clonotype was observed many times. V gene TRBV6-1 combines with J gene TRBJ2-3, with TRBD2 matching over 7 bases. Germline V gives CDR1 MNHNS, CDR2 SASEGT. V dropped 2 bases and J dropped 0; count of bases not matched to a gene: 8. The CDR3 runs to 17 residues. Written as DNA, the CDR3 is TGTGCCAGCAGTGAATGGGCCGGGACTACAAGCACAGATACGCAGTATTTT. Amino acid sequence: CASSEWAGTTSTDTQYF.

In this sample, this clonotype turned up many times. This chain joins TRBV12-3 or TRBV12-4 and TRBJ1-1, with a possible D match to TRBD1 (6 bases). The CDR3 loop spans 13 amino acids. The germline V and J ends were trimmed by 5 bases and 9 bases, with 16 bases remaining between them. In nucleotides, the CDR3 is TGTGCCAGCAGTCCCGGGGGCGGGGGGCAAGCTTTCTTT. It specifies CASSPGGGGQAFF.

Many counts were recorded for this clonotype. This chain joins TRBV9 and TRBJ2-3; 7 nucleotides match TRBD2. Germline loops: CDR1 SGDLS, CDR2 YYNGEE. The CDR3 is 15 residues long. The trim removed 6 bases at V and 1 base at J, leaving 8 bases unmatched. For the CDR3, the DNA is TGTGCCAGCACCCGTGCTGGACTAGGCACAGATACGCAGTATTTT. This encodes CASTRAGLGTDTQYF.

J is TRBJ2-1 and V is TRBV29-1; D might be TRBD1 (6 bases). The CDR3 is made up of 15 amino acids. Germline V gene data show CDR1 as SQVTM and CDR2 as ANQGSEA. V lost 7 bases to trimming and J lost 0 bases, with 16 bases between them. This CDR3 is CSGYTGQSSYNEQFF. CDR3 coding DNA: TGCAGCGGGTATACAGGGCAGAGCTCCTACAATGAGCAGTTCTTC.

This clonotype was counted ten times or more. The chain is built from TRBV15 and TRBJ2-1; no definite D call. CDR3 length: 12 residues. In germline, CDR1 is LNHNV, CDR2 YYDKDF (reference sequence). Trimming shortened V by 5 bases and J by 7 bases, and 9 bases separated the two germline ends. Here the CDR3 DNA reads TGTGCCACCAGCGGGCAGGAGAATGAGCAGTTCTTC. Translating it yields CATSGQENEQFF.

This clonotype has a count of ten or more. This rearrangement joins TRBV7-2 to TRBJ2-3; D unresolved. The CDR3 runs to 12 residues. The germline V gene has CDR1 SGHTA and CDR2 FQGNSA. Trimming stripped 1 base from V and 6 bases from J, with 5 bases between. The CDR3 loop reads CASSLGWDTQYF. The CDR3 nucleotides are TGTGCCAGCAGCTTAGGTTGGGATACGCAGTATTTT.

This clonotype was seen at least ten times. This chain joins TRBV4-1 and TRBJ2-7; D might be TRBD2 (7 bases). Germline-derived CDR1 and CDR2 are MGHRA and YSYEKL. V lost 3 bases and J 4 bases, leaving 13 bases between the germline ends. The CDR3 is 14 amino acids. CDR3 loop: CASSHRGGGYEQYF. CDR3 bases: TGCGCCAGCAGCCACAGGGGCGGGGGATACGAGCAGTACTTC.

This clonotype was recorded at least ten times. The chain uses TRBV6-2 or TRBV6-3 and TRBJ2-5; 9 bases line up with TRBD1. V was pared by 11 bases and J by 2 bases, with 9 bases of the junction left unmatched. The germline gives CDR1 MNHEY, CDR2 SVGEGT. The CDR3 contains 14 residues. The CDR3 spells CAGWTGAGQETQYF. The CDR3 nucleotides read TGTGCCGGATGGACAGGGGCCGGACAAGAGACCCAGTACTTC.

In this sample, this clonotype turned up many times. The chain uses TRBV7-3 and TRBJ2-2; 8 nucleotides line up with TRBD1. Germline assignment: CDR1 SGHTA and CDR2 FQGTGA. The CDR3 loop spans 15 amino acids. Unmatched junction bases numbered 5, after V lost 5 bases and J lost 3 bases. The DNA for the CDR3 is TGTGCCAGCAGCACGACAGGGGCGGACACCGGGGAGCTGTTTTTT. Translated: CASSTTGADTGELFF.

This clonotype was seen repeatedly, ten times or more. V gene TRBV5-1 combines with J gene TRBJ2-5, with a possible D match to TRBD1 (5 bases). The germline V and J ends were trimmed by 2 bases and 6 bases, with 14 bases remaining between them. Per germline, CDR1 SGHRS and CDR2 YFSETQ. The length of the CDR3 is 14 residues. In DNA, the CDR3 is TGCGCCAGCAGCTTAAGCCAGGGCTGGAAGACCCAGTACTTC. Translation: CASSLSQGWKTQYF.